The 6 T cell receptor beta chains below come from one sample, sequenced in a study of pediatric ulcerative colitis. TCRdb keeps only in-frame clones here, not all; method: immunoSEQ multiplex PCR. The repertoire holds tens of thousands of clones, around four fifths seen once, with 4% to 6.5% in the top ten. The sample consisted of blood. These TCRs come from a boy younger than 18 with moderate ulcerative colitis.

This chain connects TRBV11-3 to TRBJ2-3; perhaps TRBD2 as D (5 bases). Germline CDR1 reads SGHNT; CDR2 reads YENEEA. The CDR3 runs to 13 residues. V lost 4 bases and J lost 3, with 8 bases in between. In DNA, the CDR3 is TGTGCCAGCAGCTCCACGGGGACAGATACGCAGTATTTT. Protein: CASSSTGTDTQYF.

The J gene is TRBJ1-1, the V gene TRBV6-5, with D unclear. This CDR3 spans 13 amino acids. Germline CDR1 reads MNHEY; CDR2 reads SVGAGI. V was clipped by 1 base and J by 1 base, with 4 bases between them. The CDR3 reads CASSYFGNTEAFF. Here the CDR3 DNA reads TGTGCCAGCAGTTACTTTGGGAACACTGAAGCTTTCTTT.

The chain couples TRBV29-1 to TRBJ1-5; TRBD1 matches at 8 bases. V shed 6 bases, J shed 4 bases, and the junction held 5 bases outside the gene matches. Germline V gene lookup returns CDR1 SQVTM and CDR2 ANQGSEA. This CDR3 comprises 13 residues. The CDR3 reads CSVGQETNQPQHF. The CDR3 DNA reads TGCAGCGTGGGACAGGAAACTAATCAGCCCCAGCATTTT.

The J gene is TRBJ2-7, the V gene TRBV6-5; TRBD2 aligns across 8 bases. This CDR3 has 14 residues. V lost 2 bases, J lost 6 bases, and 6 bases stayed unmatched. CDR1 is MNHEY, CDR2 SVGAGI, per germline. This CDR3 reads CASSYGSGEGEQYF. CDR3 coding DNA: TGTGCCAGCAGTTACGGTAGCGGGGAGGGCGAGCAGTACTTC.

J is TRBJ1-4 and V is TRBV2, with D possibly being TRBD1 (5 bases). Per the germline V gene, CDR1 is SNHLY and CDR2 is FYNNEI. V lost 2 bases to trimming and J lost 8 bases, with 15 bases between them. This CDR3 has 15 amino acids. Written as DNA, the CDR3 is TGTGCCAGCAGTGAATTGGGGGGGAAGGGAGAAAAACTGTTTTTT. Translating gives CASSELGGKGEKLFF.

V gene TRBV6-6 combines with J gene TRBJ1-1; D might be TRBD1 (5 bases). V was shortened by 5 bases and J by 2 bases, with 15 bases between the two germline ends. Germline V gene data show CDR1 as MNHNY and CDR2 as SVGAGI (reference sequence). The CDR3 is 15 residues long. The CDR3 is CASSRPDTPNTEAFF. The CDR3 DNA reads as TGTGCCAGCAGTCGCCCGGACACCCCCAACACTGAAGCTTTCTTT.